A single sample is the source of the 13 T cell receptor beta chains below, sequenced in a study of PD-1 blockade in classical Hodgkin lymphoma. Each of the patients experienced relapse following autologous stem cell transplantation, and their brentuximab vedotin exposure differed. The data were produced by immunoSEQ multiplex PCR, yet TCRdb's version contains in-frame clones alone and is incomplete. The table has about 94,000 clones, nearly 90% seen once. The sequences come from peripheral blood mononuclear cells (PBMCs), collected before the second cycle of nivolumab. The receptors shown here come from a human donor with classical Hodgkin lymphoma.

The genes are TRBV4-2 and TRBJ1-5; TRBD1 matches at 7 bases. The CDR3 consists of 14 residues. Trimming at V came to 3 bases and at J to 4 bases, leaving 3 bases not matched to a gene. Germline CDR1 LGHNA, CDR2 YNFKEQ. The CDR3 DNA reads as TGTGCCAGCAGCCATGACAGGGTTAATCAGCCCCAGCATTTT. It codes for CASSHDRVNQPQHF.

This chain links TRBV4-1 with TRBJ2-3; D might be TRBD1 or TRBD2, each matching 5 bases. This CDR3 comprises 16 residues. Trimming left V 1 base short and J 0 bases short, with 11 bases between. In germline, CDR1 is MGHRA, CDR2 YSYEKL. CDR3 region: CASSQGGTHSTDTQYF. In DNA form, the CDR3 reads TGCGCCAGCAGCCAAGGAGGGACGCATAGCACAGATACGCAGTATTTT.

This chain joins TRBV7-9 and TRBJ2-7, with D tentatively TRBD1 (5 bases). The CDR3 has 15 amino acids. Trimming shortened V by 3 bases and J by 1 base, and 13 bases separated the two germline ends. Germline assignment: CDR1 SEHNR and CDR2 FQNEAQ (reference sequence). This CDR3 is CASSFSQGTSYEQYF. In nucleotides, the CDR3 is TGTGCCAGCAGCTTTAGCCAGGGCACTTCCTACGAGCAGTACTTC. The entire variable domain, with the rest obtained from reference TRBV7-9 and TRBJ2-7, is as follows: DTGVSQNPRHKITKRGQNVTFRCDPISEHNRLYWYRQTLGQGPEFLTYFQNEAQLEKSRLLSDRFSAERPKGSFSTLEIQRTEQGDSAMYLCASSFSQGTSYEQYFGPGTRLTVT.

The chain employs TRBV28 and TRBJ1-2; D is undetermined. Per germline, CDR1 MDHEN and CDR2 SYDVKM. The CDR3 is 17 residues long. V lost 6 bases, J lost 4 bases, and 24 bases lay in between. The CDR3 loop is CASRPTPPGKGSYGYTF. The CDR3 DNA reads TGTGCCAGCAGACCTACCCCCCCCGGGAAGGGCTCCTATGGCTACACCTTC.

V gene TRBV19 combines with J gene TRBJ1-6; TRBD1 matches 7 bases. This CDR3 contains 18 residues. In germline, CDR1 is LNHDA, CDR2 SQIVND (reference sequence). V shed 3 bases, J shed 0 bases, and the junction held 8 bases outside the gene matches. The CDR3 protein is CASSILTGVLSYNSPLHF. The CDR3 DNA is TGTGCCAGTAGTATTTTAACAGGGGTCCTCTCCTATAATTCACCCCTCCACTTT.

V gene TRBV19 combines with J gene TRBJ2-1, with 11 bases that match TRBD2. Germline assignment: CDR1 LNHDA and CDR2 SQIVND (reference sequence). The V gene end was trimmed by 7 bases and the J gene end by 4 bases; junction bases not matched to a gene: 6. The CDR3 totals 15 residues. The CDR3: CASIPGTSGYNEQFF. DNA for the CDR3: TGTGCCAGTATTCCGGGGACTAGCGGTTACAATGAGCAGTTCTTC.

For the CDR3, the DNA is TGTGCCAGCAGCTTAAAAAGATTTGGCTACAATGAGCAGTTCTTC. Translating gives CASSLKRFGYNEQFF. The chain couples TRBV7-2 to TRBJ2-1; no firm D call. V lost 2 bases and J lost 3, with 11 bases in between. From germline, CDR1 is SGHTA and CDR2 FQGNSA. There are 15 residues in the CDR3.

The chain joins TRBV19 to TRBJ2-5, with 9 bases aligning to TRBD2. Germline loops: CDR1 LNHDA, CDR2 SQIVND (reference sequence). The length of the CDR3 is 15 residues. The trim removed 10 bases at V and 4 bases at J, leaving 13 bases unmatched. This CDR3 is CATRGAGGTVETQYF. The CDR3 DNA reads TGTGCCACCCGAGGGGCGGGAGGGACGGTAGAGACCCAGTACTTC. Full variable domain (outside the CDR3, taken from reference TRBV19 and TRBJ2-5): DGGITQSPKYLFRKEGQNVTLSCEQNLNHDAMYWYRQDPGQGLRLIYYSQIVNDFQKGDIAEGYSVSREKKESFPLTVTSAQKNPTAFYLCATRGAGGTVETQYFGPGTRLLVL.

The chain joins TRBV29-1 to TRBJ2-2, with 7 bases fitting TRBD2. The CDR3 is made up of 15 amino acids. J lost 0 bases, V lost 6 bases, and 7 bases had no gene match. CDR1 is SQVTM, CDR2 ANQGSEA, per germline. CDR3 nucleotide sequence: TGCAGCGTGGGGGGAGCGGGAACGAACACCGGGGAGCTGTTTTTT. Translated: CSVGGAGTNTGELFF.

The chain recombines TRBV19 with TRBJ1-5; D might be TRBD1 (6 bases). Germline CDR1 and CDR2: LNHDA and SQIVND (reference sequence). This CDR3 is 16 amino acids long. The V end lost 9 bases, the J end lost 0 bases, and 18 bases lay between the germline ends. The CDR3 reads CASNREGPFSNQPQHF. DNA for the CDR3: TGTGCCAGCAACAGGGAAGGCCCCTTTAGCAATCAGCCCCAGCATTTT.

This sequence joins TRBV27 and TRBJ2-7, with D possibly TRBD1 on 7 matching bases. Germline CDR1 MNHEY, CDR2 SMNVEV (reference sequence). The V end was cut by 3 bases, the J end by 0 bases, with 21 bases between. CDR3 length: 18 amino acids. The CDR3: CASSLGGTGTESSYEQYF. DNA for the CDR3: TGTGCCAGCAGTTTGGGAGGAACGGGGACAGAAAGCTCCTACGAGCAGTACTTC.

The J gene is TRBJ1-3, the V gene TRBV4-2; D remains unclear. Germline-derived CDR1 and CDR2 are LGHNA and YNFKEQ. Trimming took 5 bases from V and 0 from J, leaving 11 bases between them. The CDR3 is 15 residues long. CDR3 sequence: CASSLGSGSGNTIYF. CDR3 DNA: TGTGCCAGCAGCTTGGGTTCCGGCTCTGGAAACACCATATATTTT.

The chain uses TRBV7-9 and TRBJ2-7; 12 bases map to TRBD2. The trim removed 3 bases at V and 4 bases at J, leaving 7 bases unmatched. This CDR3 is built from 16 residues. Germline lookup yields CDR1 SEHNR and CDR2 FQNEAQ (reference sequence). The CDR3 coding sequence is TGTGCCAGCAGCTTCCTAGCGGGAGGGCCTGGGTACGAGCAGTACTTC. It specifies CASSFLAGGPGYEQYF.